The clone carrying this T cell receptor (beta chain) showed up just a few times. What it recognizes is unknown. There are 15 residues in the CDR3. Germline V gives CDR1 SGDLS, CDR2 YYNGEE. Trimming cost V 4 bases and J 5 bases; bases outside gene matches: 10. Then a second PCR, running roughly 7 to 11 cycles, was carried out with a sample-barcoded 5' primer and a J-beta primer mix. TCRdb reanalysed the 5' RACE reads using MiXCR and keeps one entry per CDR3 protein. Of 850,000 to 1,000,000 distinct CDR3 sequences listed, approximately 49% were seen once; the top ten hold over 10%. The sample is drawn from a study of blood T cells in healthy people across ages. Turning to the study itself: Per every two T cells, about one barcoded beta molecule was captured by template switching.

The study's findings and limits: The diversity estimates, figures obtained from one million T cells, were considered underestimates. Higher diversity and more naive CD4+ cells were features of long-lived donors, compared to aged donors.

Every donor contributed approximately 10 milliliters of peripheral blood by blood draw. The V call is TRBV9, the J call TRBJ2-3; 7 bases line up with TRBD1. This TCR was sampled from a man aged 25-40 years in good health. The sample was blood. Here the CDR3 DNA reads TGTGCCAGCAGCAACGACAGGGCGGTTATAGATACGCAGTATTTT. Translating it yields CASSNDRAVIDTQYF.